Presented here are 11 T cell receptor beta chains from one specimen sequenced in a study of blood T cell repertoires in COVID-19. The assay was immunoSEQ multiplex PCR, and TCRdb's table has in-frame clones only and misses some. Among fewer than 150,000 clones listed, more than 70% were seen once. What was sequenced was peripheral blood. These TCRs come from a woman aged 70-85 years who had recovered from COVID-19.

The chain employs TRBV5-1 and TRBJ2-5, with D tentatively TRBD1 (6 bases). This CDR3 spans 15 amino acids. Germline loops: CDR1 SGHRS, CDR2 YFSETQ. V was shortened by 4 bases and J by 1 base, with 14 bases between the two germline ends. CDR3: CASSAGQSLQETQYF. CDR3 DNA: TGCGCCAGCAGCGCCGGACAGAGCCTCCAAGAGACCCAGTACTTC.

The chain employs TRBV18 and TRBJ2-7, with a weak D call TRBD1 (5 bases). V lost 8 bases to trimming and J lost 0 bases, with 14 bases between them. CDR3 length equals 14 residues. CDR1 KGHSH and CDR2 LQKENI come from the germline V gene. The CDR3 loop reads CASETTASSYEQYF. Here the CDR3 DNA reads TGTGCCAGCGAGACGACAGCTAGCTCCTACGAGCAGTACTTC.

This clone was detected only once. The V gene is TRBV27, the J gene TRBJ2-7; no clear D. CDR3 length: 15 amino acids. Germline V gene data show CDR1 as MNHEY and CDR2 as SMNVEV (reference sequence). With 0 bases removed from V and 0 bases from J, the gap between germline ends came to 9 bases. CDR3 DNA sequence: TGTGCCAGCAGTTTATCGATAACTTTCTCCTACGAGCAGTACTTC. This codes for CASSLSITFSYEQYF.

The chain links TRBV5-5 to TRBJ2-3; 14 bases match TRBD2. In germline, CDR1 is SGHKS, CDR2 YYEKEE (reference sequence). The CDR3 covers 17 residues. The V segment lost 2 bases and the J segment 3 bases; nucleotides outside the gene matches: 5. The CDR3 region has the DNA TGTGCCAGCAGCTTCTTAGGACTAGCGGGGGGAACAGATACGCAGTATTTT. It specifies CASSFLGLAGGTDTQYF. Using reference TRBV5-5 and TRBJ2-3 for the parts outside the CDR3, the full variable domain is DAGVTQSPTHLIKTRGQQVTLRCSPISGHKSVSWYQQVLGQGPQFIFQYYEKEERGRGNFPDRFSARQFPNYSSELNVNALLLGDSALYLCASSFLGLAGGTDTQYFGPGTRLTVL.

In this sample, this clone turned up once. The chain recombines TRBV6-5 with TRBJ2-2, with 7 bases that match TRBD1. CDR1 and CDR2 (germline): MNHEY, SVGAGI. V shed 0 bases, J shed 2 bases, and the junction held 3 bases outside the gene matches. The CDR3 loop spans 16 amino acids. CDR3: CASSYSRGLNTGELFF. The CDR3 DNA follows: TGTGCCAGCAGTTACTCAAGGGGGCTAAACACCGGGGAGCTGTTTTTT.

This chain connects TRBV18 to TRBJ2-1; 10 nucleotides line up with TRBD2. Germline trimming cut 0 bases from V and 4 bases from J; bases unmatched to any gene: 0. There are 15 residues in the CDR3. CDR1 is KGHSH, CDR2 LQKENI, per germline. CDR3 DNA sequence: TGTGCCAGCTCACCACCGACTAGCGGGTACAATGAGCAGTTCTTC. Translating gives CASSPPTSGYNEQFF.

The V call is TRBV10-3, the J call TRBJ2-1; a possible D gene is TRBD2 (5 bases). CDR3 length equals 15 residues. The germline gives CDR1 ENHRY, CDR2 SYGVKD. V shed 0 bases and J shed 5 bases, with 11 bases lying between them. The DNA of the CDR3 is TGTGCCATCAGTGAGTCCTATGGGAGTCACAATGAGCAGTTCTTC. Protein product: CAISESYGSHNEQFF.

Of note for this clone: At one end, the junction sequence differs from germline, possibly due to a read error. The J gene is TRBJ2-5, the V gene TRBV28; the D gene is possibly TRBD2 (5 bases). CDR3 length: 11 residues. The germline V gene has CDR1 MDHEN and CDR2 SYDVKM. For the CDR3, the DNA is TGCCAAAGGACTGAACAAGAGACCCAGTACTTC. Protein: CQRTEQETQYF.

The V gene is TRBV5-5, the J gene TRBJ1-4; no definite D call. The germline V and J ends were trimmed by 1 base and 5 bases, with 6 bases remaining between them. CDR1 is SGHKS, CDR2 YYEKEE, per germline (reference sequence). The CDR3 runs to 13 residues. CDR3: CASSLLQNEKLFF. The DNA of the CDR3 is TGTGCCAGCAGCTTGTTGCAGAATGAAAAACTGTTTTTT. The variable domain in full, with the rest retrieved from reference TRBV5-5 and TRBJ1-4, is DAGVTQSPTHLIKTRGQQVTLRCSPISGHKSVSWYQQVLGQGPQFIFQYYEKEERGRGNFPDRFSARQFPNYSSELNVNALLLGDSALYLCASSLLQNEKLFFGSGTQLSVL.

The chain carries TRBV28 and TRBJ1-6; 9 nucleotides align to TRBD1. This CDR3 region has 15 residues. J was trimmed by 9 bases and V by 3 bases; bases with no gene match: 6. Germline V gene data show CDR1 as MDHEN and CDR2 as SYDVKM. The CDR3 region has the DNA TGTGCCAGCAGTTTCTTGGGGACAGGGAGTTCACCCCTCCACTTT. It is translated as CASSFLGTGSSPLHF. The variable domain in full, completed from reference TRBV28 and TRBJ1-6, reads DVKVTQSSRYLVKRTGEKVFLECVQDMDHENMFWYRQDPGLGLRLIYFSYDVKMKEKGDIPEGYSVSREKKERFSLILESASTNQTSMYLCASSFLGTGSSPLHFGNGTRLTVT.

The J gene is TRBJ1-1, the V gene TRBV29-1; D ambiguous. V was shortened by 4 bases and J by 1 base, with 13 bases between the two germline ends. Germline CDR1 and CDR2: SQVTM and ANQGSEA. This CDR3 has 14 amino acids. The DNA of the CDR3 is TGCAGCGTTGTAGCCCCTTTGTCGAACACTGAAGCTTTCTTT. Protein: CSVVAPLSNTEAFF. Combining the CDR3 with reference TRBV29-1 and TRBJ1-1 gives the whole variable domain SAVISQKPSRDICQRGTSLTIQCQVDSQVTMMFWYRQQPGQSLTLIATANQGSEATYESGFVIDKFPISRPNLTFSTLTVSNMSPEDSSIYLCSVVAPLSNTEAFFGQGTRLTVV.